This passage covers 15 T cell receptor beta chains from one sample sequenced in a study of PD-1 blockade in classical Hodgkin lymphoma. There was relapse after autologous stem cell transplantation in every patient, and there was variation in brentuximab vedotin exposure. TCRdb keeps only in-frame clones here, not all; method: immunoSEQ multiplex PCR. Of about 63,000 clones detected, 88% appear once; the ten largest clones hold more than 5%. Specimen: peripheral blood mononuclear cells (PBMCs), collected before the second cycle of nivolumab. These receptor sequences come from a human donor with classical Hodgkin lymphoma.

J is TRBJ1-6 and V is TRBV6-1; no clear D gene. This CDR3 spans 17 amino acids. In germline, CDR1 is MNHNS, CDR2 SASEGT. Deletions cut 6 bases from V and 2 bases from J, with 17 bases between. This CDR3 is CASRERGTSAYNSPLHF. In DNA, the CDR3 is TGTGCCAGCAGGGAACGGGGTACGTCAGCCTATAATTCACCCCTCCACTTT.

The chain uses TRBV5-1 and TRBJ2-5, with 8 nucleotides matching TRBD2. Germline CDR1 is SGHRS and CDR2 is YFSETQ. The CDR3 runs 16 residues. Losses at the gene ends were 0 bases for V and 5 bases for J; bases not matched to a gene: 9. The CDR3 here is CASSLVGLGFGETQYF. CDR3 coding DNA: TGCGCCAGCAGCTTGGTGGGACTAGGGTTTGGGGAGACCCAGTACTTC.

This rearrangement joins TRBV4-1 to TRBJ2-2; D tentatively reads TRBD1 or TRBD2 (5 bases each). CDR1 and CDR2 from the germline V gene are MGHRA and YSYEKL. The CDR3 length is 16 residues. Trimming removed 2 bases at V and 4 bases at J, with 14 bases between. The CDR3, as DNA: TGCGCCAGCAGCCAACAAGGTCCTGGGGGCACCGGGGAGCTGTTTTTT. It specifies CASSQQGPGGTGELFF.

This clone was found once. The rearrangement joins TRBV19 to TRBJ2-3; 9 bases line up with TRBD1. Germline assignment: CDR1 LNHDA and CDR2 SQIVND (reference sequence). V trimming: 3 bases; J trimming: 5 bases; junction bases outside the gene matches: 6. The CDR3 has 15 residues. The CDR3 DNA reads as TGTGCCAGTAGTATCGGACAGGGGATGAGAGATACGCAGTATTTT. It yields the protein CASSIGQGMRDTQYF. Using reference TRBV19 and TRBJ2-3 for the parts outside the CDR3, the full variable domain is DGGITQSPKYLFRKEGQNVTLSCEQNLNHDAMYWYRQDPGQGLRLIYYSQIVNDFQKGDIAEGYSVSREKKESFPLTVTSAQKNPTAFYLCASSIGQGMRDTQYFGPGTRLTVL.

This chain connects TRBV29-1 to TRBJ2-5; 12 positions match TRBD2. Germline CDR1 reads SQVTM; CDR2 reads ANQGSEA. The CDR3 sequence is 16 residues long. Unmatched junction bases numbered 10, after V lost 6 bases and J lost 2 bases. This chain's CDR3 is CSVGWASGGVQETQYF. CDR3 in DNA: TGCAGCGTCGGTTGGGCTAGCGGGGGGGTACAAGAGACCCAGTACTTC.

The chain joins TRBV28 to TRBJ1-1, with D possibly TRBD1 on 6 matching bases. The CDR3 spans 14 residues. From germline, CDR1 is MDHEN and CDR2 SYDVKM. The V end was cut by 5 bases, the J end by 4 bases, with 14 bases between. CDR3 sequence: CASSTGQHGTEAFF. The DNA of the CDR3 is TGTGCCAGCAGTACCGGACAGCACGGCACTGAAGCTTTCTTT.

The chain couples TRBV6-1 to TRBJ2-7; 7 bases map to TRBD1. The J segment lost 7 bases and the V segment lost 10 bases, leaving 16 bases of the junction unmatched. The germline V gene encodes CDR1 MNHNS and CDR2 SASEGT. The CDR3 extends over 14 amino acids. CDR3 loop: CATGLGQVYVEQYF. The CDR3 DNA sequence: TGTGCCACCGGTTTAGGACAGGTATACGTTGAGCAGTACTTC.

CDR3 bases: TGTGCCAGCAGTTACGAGGGGCAAGCCTACGAGCAGTACTTC. It specifies CASSYEGQAYEQYF. The J gene is TRBJ2-7, the V gene TRBV6-7; perhaps D is TRBD1 or TRBD2 (5 bases each). TRBV6-7 is reported as an ORF; its role is uncertain. This CDR3 has 14 amino acids. The V end lost 2 bases, the J end lost 2 bases, and 10 bases lay between the germline ends.

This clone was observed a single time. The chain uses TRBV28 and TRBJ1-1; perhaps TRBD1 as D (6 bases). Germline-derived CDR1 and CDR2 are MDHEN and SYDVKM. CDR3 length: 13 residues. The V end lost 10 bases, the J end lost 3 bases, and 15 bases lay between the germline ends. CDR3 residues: CAITGFSYTEAFF. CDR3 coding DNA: TGTGCCATCACAGGGTTCAGTTACACTGAAGCTTTCTTT.

The CDR3 spells CASRESGNEQYF. As DNA, the CDR3 is TGTGCCAGCAGGGAGTCGGGCAACGAGCAGTACTTC. The chain uses TRBV6-1 and TRBJ2-7; D is unclear. CDR1 is MNHNS, CDR2 SASEGT, per germline. Trimming stripped 6 bases from V and 5 bases from J, with 11 bases between. This CDR3 comprises 12 residues.

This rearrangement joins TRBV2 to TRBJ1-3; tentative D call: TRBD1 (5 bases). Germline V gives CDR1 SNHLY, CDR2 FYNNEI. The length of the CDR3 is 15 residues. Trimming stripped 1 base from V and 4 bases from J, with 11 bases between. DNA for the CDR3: TGTGCCAGCAGTGAAGTGGGGCTCTCGGGAAACACCATATATTTT. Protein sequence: CASSEVGLSGNTIYF.

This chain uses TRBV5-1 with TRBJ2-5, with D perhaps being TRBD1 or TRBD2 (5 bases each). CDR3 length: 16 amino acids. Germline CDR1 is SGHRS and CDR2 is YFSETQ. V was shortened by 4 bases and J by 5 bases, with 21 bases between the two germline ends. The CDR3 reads CASSTGSRGRRETQYF. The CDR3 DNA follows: TGCGCCAGCAGCACCGGTAGTAGGGGACGGCGGGAGACCCAGTACTTC.

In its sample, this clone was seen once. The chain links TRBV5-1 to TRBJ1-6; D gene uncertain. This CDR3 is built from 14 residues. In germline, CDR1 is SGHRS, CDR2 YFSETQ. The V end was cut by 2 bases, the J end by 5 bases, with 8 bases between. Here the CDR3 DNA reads TGCGCCAGCAGCTTCGGAAATGATAATTCACCCCTCCACTTT. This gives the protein CASSFGNDNSPLHF.

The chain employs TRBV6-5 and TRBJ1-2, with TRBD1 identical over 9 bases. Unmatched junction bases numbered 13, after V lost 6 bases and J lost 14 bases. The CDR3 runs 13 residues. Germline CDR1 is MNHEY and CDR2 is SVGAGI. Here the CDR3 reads CASRQQQGAMPTF. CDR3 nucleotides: TGTGCCAGCAGGCAACAACAGGGGGCCATGCCTACCTTC.

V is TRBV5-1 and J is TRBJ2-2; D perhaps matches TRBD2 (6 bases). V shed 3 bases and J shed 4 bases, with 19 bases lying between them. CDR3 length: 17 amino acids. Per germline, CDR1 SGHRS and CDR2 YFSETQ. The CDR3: CASSSTTSPRGTGELFF. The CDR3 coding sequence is TGCGCCAGCAGCTCGACTACTAGCCCCAGAGGCACCGGGGAGCTGTTTTTT.